This TCR beta chain derives from a study of OX40 agonist ivuxolimab in advanced cancers. As for the study in general: Those enrolled were 82.7% male, with a mean age of roughly 62 years and ages from roughly 23 to 79.

Repertoires were generated with immunoSEQ multiplex PCR, while TCRdb's copy carries only in-frame clones and drops some. Counted here are about 52,000 clones, approximately 90% occurring once; the ten biggest clones make up more than 13%. The CDR3 has 13 amino acids. Trimming removed 6 bases from V and 2 bases from J, with 9 bases in between. Per germline, CDR1 MRHNA and CDR2 SNTAGT. On this clone itself: As yet, its antigen is unknown.

Findings and caveats of the study: Low normalized T-cell clonal expansion was also seen in some nonresponders.

The source material was CD4+ or CD8+ T cells sorted from blood, sampled in a trial of the OX40 agonist ivuxolimab. This sequence was found in an adult with an advanced solid tumor such as melanoma, head and neck, liver or kidney cancer. The chain links TRBV6-4 to TRBJ2-3, with D possibly TRBD1 on 5 matching bases. CDR3 amino acids: CASSRVITDTQYF. The CDR3 coding sequence is TGTGCCAGCAGCAGGGTGATCACAGATACGCAGTATTTT.